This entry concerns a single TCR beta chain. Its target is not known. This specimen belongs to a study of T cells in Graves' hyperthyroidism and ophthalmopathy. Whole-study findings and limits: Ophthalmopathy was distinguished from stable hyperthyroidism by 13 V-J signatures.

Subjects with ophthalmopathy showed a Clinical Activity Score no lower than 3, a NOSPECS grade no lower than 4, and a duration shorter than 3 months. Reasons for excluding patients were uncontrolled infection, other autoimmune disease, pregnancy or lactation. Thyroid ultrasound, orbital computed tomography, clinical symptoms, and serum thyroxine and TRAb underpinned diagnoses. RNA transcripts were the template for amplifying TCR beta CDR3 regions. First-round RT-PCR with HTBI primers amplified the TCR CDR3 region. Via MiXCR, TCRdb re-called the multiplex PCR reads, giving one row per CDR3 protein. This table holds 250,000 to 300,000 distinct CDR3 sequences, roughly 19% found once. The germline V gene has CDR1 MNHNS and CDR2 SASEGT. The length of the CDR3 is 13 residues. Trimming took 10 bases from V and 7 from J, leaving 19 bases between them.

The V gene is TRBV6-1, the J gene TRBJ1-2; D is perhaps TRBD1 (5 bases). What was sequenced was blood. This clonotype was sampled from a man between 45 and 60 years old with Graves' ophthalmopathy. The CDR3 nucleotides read TGTGCCATCTGGGGCAGGCTCGGAAGTGGCTACACCTTC. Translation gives CAIWGRLGSGYTF.